This T cell receptor beta chain was identified during a study of blood T cell repertoires in COVID-19. Study summary: T cells, B-cell-depleted T cells, or PBMCs provided the cDNA or gDNA that served as material.

The CDR3 extends over 18 amino acids. Profiled with immunoSEQ multiplex PCR; TCRdb holds only in-frame clones, not every one. Among around 250,000 clones listed, 70% to 85% were seen once. Enrollees, about 18 to 89 years old, lived in 24 US areas. Participants' reported clinical history set cohort assignment. Two negative PCRs, clearance, or symptom resolution had been documented for recovered Cohort 3 donors. This clonotype was sampled from a man aged 35-49 years who had recovered from COVID-19. The rearrangement links TRBV21-1 to TRBJ1-3; the table assigns TRBD1, which was not confirmed against the DNA. TRBV21-1 is annotated as a pseudogene. Sample: PBMCs or T cells enriched from blood (not recorded which). Here the CDR3 reads CASSKIRGAGLSGNTIYF. In DNA, the CDR3 is TGTGCCAGCAGCAAAATCAGGGGGGCTGGCCTCTCTGGAAACACCATATATTTT.